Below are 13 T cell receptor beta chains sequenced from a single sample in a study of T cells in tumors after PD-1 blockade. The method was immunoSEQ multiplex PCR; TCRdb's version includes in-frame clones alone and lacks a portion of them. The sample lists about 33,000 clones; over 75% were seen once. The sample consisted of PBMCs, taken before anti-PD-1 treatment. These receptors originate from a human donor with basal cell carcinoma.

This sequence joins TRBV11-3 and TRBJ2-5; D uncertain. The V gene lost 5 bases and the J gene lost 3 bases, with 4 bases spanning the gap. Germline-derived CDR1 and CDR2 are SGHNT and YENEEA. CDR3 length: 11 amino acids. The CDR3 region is CASSRKETQYF. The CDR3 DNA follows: TGTGCCAGCAGCCGTAAAGAGACCCAGTACTTC.

DNA for the CDR3: TGTGCCAGTCAGTACGAGACAGGTCCCTACGAGCAGTACTTC. It translates to CASQYETGPYEQYF. The chain combines TRBV19 with TRBJ2-7; weak D call: TRBD1 (6 bases). Between the trimmed V and J ends, which lost 8 bases and 2 bases, there was a span of 16 bases. The CDR3 length is 14 residues. In germline, CDR1 is LNHDA, CDR2 SQIVND (reference sequence). Full variable domain (remainder filled in from reference TRBV19 and TRBJ2-7): DGGITQSPKYLFRKEGQNVTLSCEQNLNHDAMYWYRQDPGQGLRLIYYSQIVNDFQKGDIAEGYSVSREKKESFPLTVTSAQKNPTAFYLCASQYETGPYEQYFGPGTRLTVT.

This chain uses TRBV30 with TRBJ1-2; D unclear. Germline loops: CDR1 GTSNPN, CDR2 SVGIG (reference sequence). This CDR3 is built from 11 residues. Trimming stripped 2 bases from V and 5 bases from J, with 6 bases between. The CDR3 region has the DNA TGTGCCTGGAGTTTAGATTATGGCTACACCTTC. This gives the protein CAWSLDYGYTF.

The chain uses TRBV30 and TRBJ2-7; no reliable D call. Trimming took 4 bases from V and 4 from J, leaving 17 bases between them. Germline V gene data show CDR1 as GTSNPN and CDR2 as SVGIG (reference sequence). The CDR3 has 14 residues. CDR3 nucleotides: TGTGCCTGGACCCCGCCGTCTAGGCAGTACGAGCAGTACTTC. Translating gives CAWTPPSRQYEQYF.

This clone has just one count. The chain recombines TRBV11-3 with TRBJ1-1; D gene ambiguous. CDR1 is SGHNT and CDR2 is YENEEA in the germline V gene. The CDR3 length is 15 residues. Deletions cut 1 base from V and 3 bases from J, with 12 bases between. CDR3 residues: CASSLAILRDTEAFF. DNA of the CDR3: TGTGCCAGCAGCTTAGCAATCTTGAGGGACACTGAAGCTTTCTTT.

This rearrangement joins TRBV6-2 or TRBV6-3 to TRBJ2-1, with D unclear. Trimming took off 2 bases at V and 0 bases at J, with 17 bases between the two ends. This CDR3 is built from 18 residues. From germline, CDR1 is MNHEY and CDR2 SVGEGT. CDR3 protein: CASSYRVGDGSSYNEQFF. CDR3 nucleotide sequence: TGTGCCAGCAGTTACAGGGTCGGCGACGGAAGCTCCTACAATGAGCAGTTCTTC.

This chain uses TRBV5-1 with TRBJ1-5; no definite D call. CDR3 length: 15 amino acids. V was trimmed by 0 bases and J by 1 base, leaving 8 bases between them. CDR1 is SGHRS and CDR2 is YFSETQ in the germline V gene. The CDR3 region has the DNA TGCGCCAGCAGCTTGGACGGGAGGAGCAATCAGCCCCAGCATTTT. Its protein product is CASSLDGRSNQPQHF.

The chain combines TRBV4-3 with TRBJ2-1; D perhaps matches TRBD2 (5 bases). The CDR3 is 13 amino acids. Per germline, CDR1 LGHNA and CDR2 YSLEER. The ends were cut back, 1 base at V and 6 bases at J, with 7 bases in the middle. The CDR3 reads CASSQVGGNEQFF. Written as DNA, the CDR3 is TGCGCCAGCAGCCAAGTTGGAGGCAATGAGCAGTTCTTC.

The CDR3 nucleotides are TGTGCCAGCAGCTTAGTACAGGGCAGAGGCTATGGCTACACCTTC. Protein sequence: CASSLVQGRGYGYTF. The gene calls are TRBV7-2 and TRBJ1-2; D is perhaps TRBD1 (6 bases). This CDR3 has 15 amino acids. CDR1 SGHTA and CDR2 FQGNSA come from the germline V gene. Trimming left V 1 base short and J 4 bases short, with 13 bases between.

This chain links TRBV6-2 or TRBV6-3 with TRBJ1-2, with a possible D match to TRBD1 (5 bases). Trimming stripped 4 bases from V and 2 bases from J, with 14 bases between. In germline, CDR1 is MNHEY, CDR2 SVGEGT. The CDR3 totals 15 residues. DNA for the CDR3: TGTGCCAGCAGTTTTCCTCAGGGTCCGAACTATGGCTACACCTTC. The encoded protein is CASSFPQGPNYGYTF.

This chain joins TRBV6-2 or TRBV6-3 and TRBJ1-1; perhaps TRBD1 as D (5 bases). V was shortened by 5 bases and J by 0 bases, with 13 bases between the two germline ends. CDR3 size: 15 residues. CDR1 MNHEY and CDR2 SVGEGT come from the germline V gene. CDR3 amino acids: CASSPPGRMNTEAFF. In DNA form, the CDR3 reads TGTGCCAGCAGTCCCCCGGGACGGATGAACACTGAAGCTTTCTTT.

For the CDR3, the DNA is TGTGCCAGTAGTAAGGACAGTTTCTGGGGCTACACCTTC. Its protein is CASSKDSFWGYTF. V gene TRBV19 combines with J gene TRBJ1-2, with TRBD1 as a possible D gene (6 bases). Trimming cost V 4 bases and J 8 bases, with 14 bases left between them. Germline V lookup: CDR1 LNHDA, CDR2 SQIVND (reference sequence). CDR3 length equals 13 residues.

CDR3 in DNA: TGTGCCAGCAGCGTAAGCGAGGCCACAAACACCGGGGAGCTGTTTTTT. Translated, it gives CASSVSEATNTGELFF. The chain uses TRBV9 and TRBJ2-2; D not resolved. V was trimmed by 1 base and J by 2 bases, leaving 12 bases between them. This CDR3 contains 16 residues. Per germline, CDR1 SGDLS and CDR2 YYNGEE.